The 32 T cell receptor beta chains below come from one sample, sequenced in a study of technical replicates of blood from a handful of donors. Data came from immunoSEQ multiplex PCR; TCRdb stores just in-frame clones and leaves some out. The sample has tens of thousands of clones; approximately 90% are singletons. Sequenced: PBMCs. The receptors were sampled from a human donor in good health. Some clones in this sample may be carry-over from other donors' samples.

The chain combines TRBV4-2 with TRBJ1-1; D not resolved. Germline V gene sequence: CDR1 LGHNA, CDR2 YNFKEQ. V gave up 1 base and J gave up 4 bases, with 10 bases separating them. The CDR3 sequence is 14 residues long. The chain's CDR3 is CASSQGPGGTEAFF. CDR3 sequence (DNA): TGTGCCAGCAGCCAAGGGCCAGGTGGCACTGAAGCTTTCTTT.

V gene TRBV2 combines with J gene TRBJ2-2; the D gene is possibly TRBD1 (6 bases). Trimming cost V 4 bases and J 2 bases, with 11 bases left between them. This CDR3 contains 15 residues. CDR1 SNHLY and CDR2 FYNNEI come from the germline V gene. CDR3 amino acids: CASSGQGRNTGELFF. CDR3 nucleotides: TGTGCCAGCAGTGGTCAGGGGCGCAACACCGGGGAGCTGTTTTTT.

CDR3 bases: TGTGCCAGCAGTGCTTCAGGGGGCGCGGCTGAAAAACTGTTTTTT. Residues: CASSASGGAAEKLFF. The V gene is TRBV2, the J gene TRBJ1-4, with TRBD1 identical over 8 bases. Germline loops: CDR1 SNHLY, CDR2 FYNNEI. The CDR3 length is 15 residues. The J segment lost 7 bases and the V segment lost 4 bases, leaving 8 bases of the junction unmatched.

The chain recombines TRBV5-4 with TRBJ1-1; D is ambiguous. The CDR3 runs to 16 residues. The germline V gene has CDR1 SGHNT and CDR2 YYREEE (reference sequence). V was cut by 0 bases and J by 1 base, with 13 bases left in between. CDR3 DNA sequence: TGTGCCAGCAGCTTGGACCCCCCCGTCAGGAACACTGAAGCTTTCTTT. It codes for CASSLDPPVRNTEAFF. The full variable domain, with the rest looked up from reference TRBV5-4 and TRBJ1-1, is ETGVTQSPTHLIKTRGQQVTLRCSSQSGHNTVSWYQQALGQGPQFIFQYYREEENGRGNFPPRFSGLQFPNYSSELNVNALELDDSALYLCASSLDPPVRNTEAFFGQGTRLTVV.

The rearrangement uses TRBV9 and TRBJ2-2, with D unclear. With 3 bases removed from V and 9 bases from J, the gap between germline ends came to 9 bases. CDR3 length: 12 residues. Germline V gene lookup returns CDR1 SGDLS and CDR2 YYNGEE. The CDR3 DNA reads as TGTGCCAGCAGCGCTTTTGGCTGGGAGCTGTTTTTT. Residues: CASSAFGWELFF.

The rearrangement uses TRBV6-5 and TRBJ2-3; D perhaps matches TRBD2 (6 bases). CDR1 is MNHEY and CDR2 is SVGAGI in the germline V gene. Trimming took 6 bases from V and 4 from J, leaving 14 bases between them. The length of the CDR3 is 14 residues. CDR3 in amino acids: CASSLTRPPDTQYF. For the CDR3, the DNA is TGTGCCAGCAGCCTGACTAGACCCCCAGATACGCAGTATTTT.

This chain joins TRBV20-1 and TRBJ2-1; TRBD2 matches at 12 bases. V lost 5 bases, J lost 16 bases, and 6 bases stayed unmatched. The CDR3 has 11 amino acids. The germline gives CDR1 DFQATT, CDR2 SNEGSKA (reference sequence). CDR3 amino acids: CSASRTSGEFF. CDR3 nucleotides: TGCAGTGCTTCCCGGACTAGCGGGGAATTCTTC.

This chain links TRBV4-3 with TRBJ2-5; D is perhaps TRBD2 (6 bases). Germline CDR1 reads LGHNA; CDR2 reads YSLEER. This CDR3 comprises 13 residues. Trimming stripped 1 base from V and 4 bases from J, with 7 bases between. The CDR3: CASSQGRGETQYF. Written as DNA, the CDR3 is TGCGCCAGCAGCCAAGGGCGGGGAGAGACCCAGTACTTC.

The J gene is TRBJ2-5, the V gene TRBV2; 9 bases line up with TRBD2. The V segment lost 6 bases and the J segment 5 bases; nucleotides outside the gene matches: 7. In germline, CDR1 is SNHLY, CDR2 FYNNEI. The CDR3 spans 14 residues. CDR3: CASSLGLAVETQYF. The CDR3 DNA reads TGTGCCAGCAGCCTGGGACTAGCTGTGGAGACCCAGTACTTC.

This rearrangement joins TRBV2 to TRBJ2-7, with D possibly being TRBD1 (6 bases). Germline CDR1 SNHLY, CDR2 FYNNEI. Trimming left V 5 bases short and J 4 bases short, with 12 bases between. The CDR3 totals 13 residues. The DNA of the CDR3 is TGTGCCAGCAGTCTCTGGGGGCAATACGAGCAGTACTTC. Its protein product is CASSLWGQYEQYF.

This chain joins TRBV25-1 and TRBJ1-6; D remains ambiguous. CDR1 MGHDK and CDR2 SYGVNS come from the germline V gene. The CDR3 totals 13 residues. Trimming pared 7 bases from V and 6 bases from J, leaving 10 bases between. The CDR3 DNA follows: TGTGCCAGCAACCCCGGACTTAATTCACCCCTCCACTTT. Its protein product is CASNPGLNSPLHF.

This clone was detected only once. The J gene is TRBJ1-1, the V gene TRBV4-2, with D possibly TRBD1 on 5 matching bases. Looked up from germline, CDR1 is LGHNA and CDR2 is YNFKEQ. Trimming removed 1 base from V and 0 bases from J, with 15 bases in between. The CDR3 has 17 amino acids. The CDR3 DNA follows: TGTGCCAGCAGCCAAGGTGGCATTGGGGGGATGAACACTGAAGCTTTCTTT. Translating gives CASSQGGIGGMNTEAFF.

This chain connects TRBV30 to TRBJ2-1; a possible D gene is TRBD2 (7 bases). The germline V gene encodes CDR1 GTSNPN and CDR2 SVGIG (reference sequence). The CDR3 is 18 residues long. The V gene lost 3 bases and the J gene lost 3 bases, with 24 bases spanning the gap. As DNA, the CDR3 is TGTGCCTGGAGGCCCTGGTGGGGGGGCCCTCGTTTCTACAATGAGCAGTTCTTC. This gives the protein CAWRPWWGGPRFYNEQFF.

The rearrangement joins TRBV30 to TRBJ2-5, with 7 nucleotides matching TRBD2. Per the germline V gene, CDR1 is GTSNPN and CDR2 is SVGIG (reference sequence). There are 11 residues in the CDR3. The CDR3 reads CGARGQETQYF. DNA of the CDR3: TGTGGGGCGCGGGGGCAAGAGACCCAGTACTTC.

The rearrangement joins TRBV5-4 to TRBJ2-2; 9 nucleotides match TRBD1. The junction had 6 bases not matched to a gene; V was cut back by 7 bases and J by 2 bases. The germline V gene encodes CDR1 SGHNT and CDR2 YYREEE (reference sequence). There are 15 residues in the CDR3. The CDR3 bases are TGTGCCAGCGGCCGACAGGGGGTAAACACCGGGGAGCTGTTTTTT. Translating gives CASGRQGVNTGELFF.

This chain connects TRBV4-2 to TRBJ1-6, with 8 bases lining up with TRBD1. The germline V gene encodes CDR1 LGHNA and CDR2 YNFKEQ. This CDR3 spans 15 amino acids. V gave up 3 bases and J gave up 8 bases; unmatched junction bases: 6. The CDR3 sequence is CASSQAGGEYSPLHF. In DNA form, the CDR3 reads TGTGCCAGCAGCCAGGCAGGGGGCGAGTATTCACCCCTCCACTTT.

The chain employs TRBV2 and TRBJ2-1, with D hard to call. Germline lookup yields CDR1 SNHLY and CDR2 FYNNEI. Trimming removed 9 bases from V and 0 bases from J, with 6 bases in between. This CDR3 is built from 12 residues. The DNA of the CDR3 is TGTGCCAGTCCCAGCTCCTACAATGAGCAGTTCTTC. Translating gives CASPSSYNEQFF.

This chain joins TRBV2 and TRBJ2-4, with TRBD1 as a possible D gene (5 bases). Germline-derived CDR1 and CDR2 are SNHLY and FYNNEI. V dropped 2 bases and J dropped 3 bases, with 5 bases sitting between them. The CDR3 loop spans 13 amino acids. This CDR3 is CASSEQGKNIQYF. The DNA for the CDR3 is TGTGCCAGCAGTGAACAGGGCAAAAACATTCAGTACTTC.

The genes are TRBV4-2 and TRBJ2-2; tentative D call: TRBD1 (5 bases). The CDR3 has 15 amino acids. In germline, CDR1 is LGHNA, CDR2 YNFKEQ. Trimming removed 4 bases at V and 7 bases at J, with 16 bases between. This CDR3 reads CASSPSGASGGELFF. The CDR3 nucleotides are TGTGCCAGCAGCCCGAGTGGGGCCAGTGGCGGGGAGCTGTTTTTT.

About this clone: Compared with germline, one end of the junction differs, possibly owing to a read error. The chain recombines TRBV6-5 with TRBJ1-6; the D gene is possibly TRBD1 (6 bases). This CDR3 is built from 13 residues. CDR1 and CDR2 from the germline V gene are MNHEY and SVGAGI. In DNA form, the CDR3 reads TGTGCCAGCAGTTACTATGACAGGAAGACTCTCTCCTTT. It translates to CASSYYDRKTLSF.

The rearrangement joins TRBV11-2 to TRBJ2-2; D is ambiguous. V lost 1 base, J lost 6 bases, and 6 bases lay in between. The CDR3 is made up of 13 amino acids. The germline CDR1 and CDR2 sequences are SGHAT and FQNNGV. This CDR3 is CASSLVQAGELFF. CDR3 bases: TGTGCCAGCAGCTTAGTGCAGGCCGGGGAGCTGTTTTTT.

The genes are TRBV7-3 and TRBJ2-7, with D possibly being TRBD1 (6 bases). The CDR3 is 16 amino acids. The V end lost 0 bases, the J end lost 4 bases, and 16 bases lay between the germline ends. CDR1 is SGHTA and CDR2 is FQGTGA in the germline V gene. The CDR3 spells CASSLTGPDSKYEQYF. The CDR3 nucleotides are TGTGCCAGCAGCTTAACCGGTCCGGACAGCAAATACGAGCAGTACTTC.

This clone has only a few counts. The chain carries TRBV2 and TRBJ1-4; 8 positions match TRBD1. The CDR3 runs 13 residues. The germline V gene encodes CDR1 SNHLY and CDR2 FYNNEI. Trimming at V came to 8 bases and at J to 7 bases, leaving 6 bases not matched to a gene. CDR3 loop: CASRWTGSEKLFF. The CDR3 DNA sequence: TGTGCCAGCCGCTGGACAGGGAGTGAAAAACTGTTTTTT.

V is TRBV11-2 and J is TRBJ2-7; 8 nucleotides align to TRBD1. Unmatched junction bases numbered 4, after V lost 3 bases and J lost 3 bases. CDR1 SGHAT and CDR2 FQNNGV come from the germline V gene. The CDR3 has 14 residues. The CDR3 region has the DNA TGTGCCAGCAGCTTTGGACAGGGCGACTACGAGCAGTACTTC. Translating gives CASSFGQGDYEQYF.

The gene calls are TRBV9 and TRBJ2-6; a weak D match, TRBD1 (6 bases). CDR1 is SGDLS, CDR2 YYNGEE, per germline. Trimming removed 0 bases at V and 1 base at J, with 11 bases between. This CDR3 is 17 amino acids long. The CDR3 protein is CASSVAGGQSGANVLTF. CDR3 nucleotide sequence: TGTGCCAGCAGCGTAGCTGGAGGACAGTCTGGGGCCAACGTCCTGACTTTC. Full variable domain (remainder filled in from reference TRBV9 and TRBJ2-6): DSGVTQTPKHLITATGQRVTLRCSPRSGDLSVYWYQQSLDQGLQFLIQYYNGEERAKGNILERFSAQQFPDLHSELNLSSLELGDSALYFCASSVAGGQSGANVLTFGAGSRLTVL.

The V call is TRBV7-6, the J call TRBJ2-7; 11 bases are shared with TRBD2. Unmatched junction bases numbered 1, after V lost 3 bases and J lost 3 bases. Looked up from germline, CDR1 is SGHVS and CDR2 is FNYEAQ. There are 14 residues in the CDR3. As DNA, the CDR3 is TGTGCCAGCAGCTTTGGGACTAGCGGCTACGAGCAGTACTTC. Translating gives CASSFGTSGYEQYF.

This chain connects TRBV5-1 to TRBJ2-3; D not certain. Trimming stripped 6 bases from V and 2 bases from J, with 13 bases between. The length of the CDR3 is 14 residues. Germline V lookup: CDR1 SGHRS, CDR2 YFSETQ. The CDR3 DNA is TGCGCCAGCACTACCTCTGGTGTCACAGATACGCAGTATTTT. Protein product: CASTTSGVTDTQYF.

The V call is TRBV5-4, the J call TRBJ2-2; 8 positions agree with TRBD2. The CDR3 has 15 amino acids. The germline CDR1 and CDR2 sequences are SGHNT and YYREEE (reference sequence). V shed 0 bases, J shed 7 bases, and the junction held 5 bases outside the gene matches. The DNA of the CDR3 is TGTGCCAGCAGCTTGGAATCTGCGGGGGGCGGGGAGCTGTTTTTT. Protein product: CASSLESAGGGELFF.

This rearrangement joins TRBV9 to TRBJ2-2, with 7 bases lining up with TRBD2. Germline CDR1 reads SGDLS; CDR2 reads YYNGEE. J lost 7 bases, V lost 3 bases, and 6 bases had no gene match. This CDR3 is 14 amino acids long. The DNA for the CDR3 is TGTGCCAGCAGCGGGGGCGGGGGAATCGGGGAGCTGTTTTTT. Protein sequence: CASSGGGGIGELFF.

This rearrangement joins TRBV5-1 to TRBJ1-2, with 7 positions matching TRBD1. Germline CDR1 and CDR2: SGHRS and YFSETQ. With V trimmed by 4 bases and J by 4 bases, 19 bases remained unmatched. The CDR3 runs to 18 residues. CDR3 region: CASSTRPLTGVSSYGYTF. CDR3 bases: TGCGCCAGCAGCACACGCCCCCTTACAGGGGTGAGTTCCTATGGCTACACCTTC.

The chain couples TRBV11-1 to TRBJ1-6, with 11 bases aligning to TRBD1. V trimming: 4 bases; J trimming: 7 bases; junction bases outside the gene matches: 6. This CDR3 contains 16 residues. Per the germline V gene, CDR1 is SGHAT and CDR2 is FQDESV (reference sequence). CDR3 nucleotides: TGTGCCAGCAGCTCCGGACAGGGGGCAAAGAATTCACCCCTCCACTTT. This codes for CASSSGQGAKNSPLHF.

The chain links TRBV2 to TRBJ1-4; TRBD1 might be the D (6 bases). From germline, CDR1 is SNHLY and CDR2 FYNNEI. The germline V and J ends were trimmed by 3 bases and 0 bases, with 11 bases remaining between them. The CDR3 covers 16 residues. The CDR3 protein is CASSETGTTTNEKLFF. CDR3 in DNA: TGTGCCAGCAGTGAGACAGGAACAACAACTAATGAAAAACTGTTTTTT. The entire variable domain, with the rest obtained from reference TRBV2 and TRBJ1-4, is as follows: EPEVTQTPSHQVTQMGQEVILRCVPISNHLYFYWYRQILGQKVEFLVSFYNNEISEKSEIFDDQFSVERPDGSNFTLKIRSTKLEDSAMYFCASSETGTTTNEKLFFGSGTQLSVL.